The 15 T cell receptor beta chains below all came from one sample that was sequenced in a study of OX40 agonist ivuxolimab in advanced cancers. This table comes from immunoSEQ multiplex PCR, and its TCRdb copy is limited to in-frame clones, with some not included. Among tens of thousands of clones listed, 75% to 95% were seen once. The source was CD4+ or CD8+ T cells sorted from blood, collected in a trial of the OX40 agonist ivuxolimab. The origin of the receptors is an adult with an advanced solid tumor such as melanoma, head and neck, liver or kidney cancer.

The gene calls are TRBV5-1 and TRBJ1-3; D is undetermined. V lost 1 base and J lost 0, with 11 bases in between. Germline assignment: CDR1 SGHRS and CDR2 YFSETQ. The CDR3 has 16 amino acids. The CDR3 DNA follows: TGCGCCAGCAGCTTGAGCCGGGCTAACTCTGGAAACACCATATATTTT. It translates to CASSLSRANSGNTIYF. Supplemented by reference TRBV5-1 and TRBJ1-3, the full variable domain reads KAGVTQTPRYLIKTRGQQVTLSCSPISGHRSVSWYQQTPGQGLQFLFEYFSETQRNKGNFPGRFSGRQFSNSRSEMNVSTLELGDSALYLCASSLSRANSGNTIYFGEGSWLTVV.

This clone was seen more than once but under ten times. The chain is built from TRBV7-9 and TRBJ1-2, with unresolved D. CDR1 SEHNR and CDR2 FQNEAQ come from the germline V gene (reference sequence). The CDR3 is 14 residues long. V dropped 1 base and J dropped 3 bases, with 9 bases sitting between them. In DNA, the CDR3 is TGTGCCAGCAGCTTAGAGGGCCCGTACTATGGCTACACCTTC. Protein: CASSLEGPYYGYTF.

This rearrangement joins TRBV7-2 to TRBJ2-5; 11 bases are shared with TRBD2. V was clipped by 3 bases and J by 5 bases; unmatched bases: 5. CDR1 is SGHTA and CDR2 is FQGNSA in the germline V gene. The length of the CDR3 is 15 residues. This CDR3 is CASSFSSGGAETQYF. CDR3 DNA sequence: TGTGCCAGCAGCTTTAGTAGCGGGGGGGCGGAGACCCAGTACTTC.

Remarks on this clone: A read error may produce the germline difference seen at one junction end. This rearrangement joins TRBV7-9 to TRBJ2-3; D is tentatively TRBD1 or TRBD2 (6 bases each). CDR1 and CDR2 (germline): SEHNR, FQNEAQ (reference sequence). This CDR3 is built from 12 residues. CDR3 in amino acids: CASSLGGAPSNF. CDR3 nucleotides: TGTGCCAGCAGCTTAGGGGGGGCGCCGTCAAATTTT.

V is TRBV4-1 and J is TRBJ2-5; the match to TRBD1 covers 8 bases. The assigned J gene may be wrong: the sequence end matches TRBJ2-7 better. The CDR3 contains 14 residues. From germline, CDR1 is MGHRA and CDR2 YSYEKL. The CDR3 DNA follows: TGCGCCAGCAGCCTGGGACAGGAAGCCTACGAGCAGTACTTC. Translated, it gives CASSLGQEAYEQYF.

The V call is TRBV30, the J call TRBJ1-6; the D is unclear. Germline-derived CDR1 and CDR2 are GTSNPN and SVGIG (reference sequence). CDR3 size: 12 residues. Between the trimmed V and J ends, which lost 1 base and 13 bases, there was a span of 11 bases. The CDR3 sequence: CAWSGTGGPLHF. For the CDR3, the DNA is TGTGCCTGGAGTGGGACCGGTGGTCCCCTCCACTTT.

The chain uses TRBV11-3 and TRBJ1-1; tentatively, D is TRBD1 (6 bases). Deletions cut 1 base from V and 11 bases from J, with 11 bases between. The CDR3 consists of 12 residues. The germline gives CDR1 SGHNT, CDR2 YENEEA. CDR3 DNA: TGTGCCAGCAGCTTAGCGGAGGGGGACGCTTTCTTT. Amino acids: CASSLAEGDAFF.

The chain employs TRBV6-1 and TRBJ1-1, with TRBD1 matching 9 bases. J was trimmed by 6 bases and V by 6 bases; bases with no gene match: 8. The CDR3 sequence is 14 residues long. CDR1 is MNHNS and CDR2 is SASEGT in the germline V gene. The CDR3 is CASRTGTGSPEAFF. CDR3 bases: TGTGCCAGCAGGACCGGGACAGGGTCGCCTGAAGCTTTCTTT.

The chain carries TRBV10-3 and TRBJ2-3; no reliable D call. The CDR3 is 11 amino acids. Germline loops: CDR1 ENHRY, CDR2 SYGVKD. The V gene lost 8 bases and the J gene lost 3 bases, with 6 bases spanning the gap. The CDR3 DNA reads TGTGCCATCGGACGGACAGATACGCAGTATTTT. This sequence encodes CAIGRTDTQYF.

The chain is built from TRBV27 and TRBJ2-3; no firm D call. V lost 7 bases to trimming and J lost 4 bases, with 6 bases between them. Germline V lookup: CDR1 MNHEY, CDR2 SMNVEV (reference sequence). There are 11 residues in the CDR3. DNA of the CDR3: TGTGCCAGCAAGATGGCAGATACGCAGTATTTT. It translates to CASKMADTQYF.

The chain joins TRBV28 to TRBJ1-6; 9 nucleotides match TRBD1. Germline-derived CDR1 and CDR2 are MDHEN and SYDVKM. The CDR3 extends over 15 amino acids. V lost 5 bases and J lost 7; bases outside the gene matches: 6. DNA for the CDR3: TGTGCCAGCAGTAAATCCGGGACAGGGAATTCACCCCTCCACTTT. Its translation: CASSKSGTGNSPLHF.

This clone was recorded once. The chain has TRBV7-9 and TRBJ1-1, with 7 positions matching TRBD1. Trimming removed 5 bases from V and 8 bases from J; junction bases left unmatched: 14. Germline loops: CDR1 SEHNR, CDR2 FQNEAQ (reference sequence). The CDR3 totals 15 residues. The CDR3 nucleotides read TGTGCCAGCAGCCCAAGACAGGGATTAAGGCGGGAAGCTTTCTTT. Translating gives CASSPRQGLRREAFF.

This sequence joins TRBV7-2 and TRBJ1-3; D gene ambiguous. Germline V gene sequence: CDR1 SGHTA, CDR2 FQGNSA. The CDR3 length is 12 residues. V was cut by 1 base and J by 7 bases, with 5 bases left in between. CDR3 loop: CASSLGSNTIYF. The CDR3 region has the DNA TGTGCCAGCAGCTTAGGGTCCAACACCATATATTTT.

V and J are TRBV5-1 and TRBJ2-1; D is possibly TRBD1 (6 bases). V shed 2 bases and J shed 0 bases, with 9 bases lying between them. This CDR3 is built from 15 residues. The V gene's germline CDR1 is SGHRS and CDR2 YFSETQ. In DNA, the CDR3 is TGCGCCAGCAGCTTACGAGGGGGCTCCTACAATGAGCAGTTCTTC. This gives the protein CASSLRGGSYNEQFF.

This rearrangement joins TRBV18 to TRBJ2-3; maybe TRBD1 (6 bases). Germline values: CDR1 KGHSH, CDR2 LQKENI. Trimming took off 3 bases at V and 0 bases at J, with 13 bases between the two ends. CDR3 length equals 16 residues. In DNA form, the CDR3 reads TGTGCCAGCTCACCCTCGACAGGCACTAGCACAGATACGCAGTATTTT. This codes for CASSPSTGTSTDTQYF. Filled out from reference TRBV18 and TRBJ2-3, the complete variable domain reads NAGVMQNPRHLVRRRGQEARLRCSPMKGHSHVYWYRQLPEEGLKFMVYLQKENIIDESGMPKERFSAEFPKEGPSILRIQQVVRGDSAAYFCASSPSTGTSTDTQYFGPGTRLTVL.